The 26 T cell receptor beta chains in this list originate from one sample, sequenced in a study of molecular identifiers for immune sequencing clone quantification. TCRdb re-called the PCR reads with MiXCR, one entry per CDR3 protein. The sample lists 88,000 or so distinct CDR3 sequences, around 23% seen once, with about 0.95% in the top ten. Sequences were obtained from naive CD8+ T cells from blood, with Jurkat cell RNA spiked in. Indicated subset: FACS-sorted CD8+CD4-CCR7+CD45RA+ naive T cells. These receptors came from a human donor in good health. Some libraries in this study had Jurkat cell RNA spiked in.

The chain has TRBV19 and TRBJ2-3, with 7 bases identical to TRBD2. Trimming cost V 5 bases and J 0 bases; bases outside gene matches: 5. Germline V CDR1 and CDR2: LNHDA, SQIVND (reference sequence). The CDR3 is 15 amino acids. DNA of the CDR3: TGTGCCAGTAGTTCGACTAGCTCAAGCACAGATACGCAGTATTTT. Its translation is CASSSTSSSTDTQYF.

This clonotype was seen only a few times. The J gene is TRBJ2-7, the V gene TRBV27; 9 bases map to TRBD1. Germline V CDR1 and CDR2: MNHEY, SMNVEV (reference sequence). The CDR3 contains 15 residues. V dropped 3 bases and J dropped 0; count of bases not matched to a gene: 3. CDR3 nucleotide sequence: TGTGCCAGCAGTTTGGGACAGGGTTTCTCCTACGAGCAGTACTTC. It translates to CASSLGQGFSYEQYF.

This clonotype was seen a handful of times. J is TRBJ2-7 and V is TRBV15; D tentatively fits TRBD1 or TRBD2 (5 bases each). The CDR3 is made up of 16 amino acids. Trimming took 0 bases from V and 4 from J, leaving 16 bases between them. CDR1 and CDR2 from the germline V gene are LNHNV and YYDKDF (reference sequence). The CDR3 DNA sequence: TGTGCCACCAGCAGAGATCTCGGGGAGAGGGGTTACGAGCAGTACTTC. Protein sequence: CATSRDLGERGYEQYF.

This clonotype was seen more than once but under ten times. A junction end diverges from the germline sequence, so it may reflect a read error. The chain combines TRBV11-2 with TRBJ2-7; a weak D match, TRBD1 (5 bases). Germline CDR1 reads SGHAT; CDR2 reads FQNNGV. The CDR3 is 14 amino acids. In DNA, the CDR3 is TGTGCCAGCAGCTTAGAAGGGGCCTCCTACGAGCAGTGCTTC. This translates into CASSLEGASYEQCF.

Turning to this clonotype: A read error is possible here, since a much larger clone lies one base away. V and J are TRBV30 and TRBJ1-1; D remains ambiguous. There are 13 residues in the CDR3. Germline V CDR1 and CDR2: GTSNPN, SVGIG (reference sequence). CDR3 region: CAWSIQTNTEALF. CDR3 bases: TGTGCCTGGAGTATACAAACGAACACTGAAGCTCTCTTT.

This clonotype was seen many times. The rearrangement links TRBV7-6 to TRBJ2-3, with D possibly TRBD2 on 6 matching bases. Trimming took 0 bases from V and 2 from J, leaving 9 bases between them. This CDR3 has 15 residues. Germline values: CDR1 SGHVS, CDR2 FNYEAQ. The CDR3 loop reads CASSLAGTSTDTQYF. The CDR3 nucleotides read TGTGCCAGCAGCTTAGCGGGGACTTCCACAGATACGCAGTATTTT.

The chain links TRBV6-2 or TRBV6-3 to TRBJ1-2, with D tentatively TRBD1 (5 bases). In germline, CDR1 is MNHEY, CDR2 SVGEGT. V dropped 0 bases and J dropped 1 base, with 9 bases sitting between them. The CDR3 sequence is 15 residues long. CDR3 residues: CASSYSQDINYGYTF. DNA for the CDR3: TGTGCCAGCAGTTACTCACAGGATATTAACTATGGCTACACCTTC.

This clonotype was counted a few times. The rearrangement joins TRBV19 to TRBJ2-2; no firm D call. The CDR3 loop spans 14 amino acids. Per the germline V gene, CDR1 is LNHDA and CDR2 is SQIVND (reference sequence). V lost 3 bases to trimming and J lost 5 bases, with 10 bases between them. DNA of the CDR3: TGTGCCAGTAGTATCGTAGGTGGGACCGGGGAGCTGTTTTTT. Translation gives CASSIVGGTGELFF.

This clonotype was seen at least ten times. The chain combines TRBV4-1 with TRBJ2-7, with D perhaps TRBD2 (6 bases). The CDR3 is made up of 18 amino acids. V dropped 4 bases and J dropped 5 bases, with 27 bases sitting between them. Germline assignment: CDR1 MGHRA and CDR2 YSYEKL. The CDR3 region is CASSPSNTLGGLSNEQYF. The CDR3 bases are TGCGCCAGCAGCCCTTCTAACACCCTGGGGGGTTTATCGAACGAGCAGTACTTC.

Concerning this clonotype itself: It may be a read error: a sequence one base away is much more abundant. CDR3 DNA sequence: TGTGCCATCAGCCAAGGGTCGGGAATAGCGGACTACGAGCAGTACTTC. This codes for CAISQGSGIADYEQYF. V and J are TRBV4-2 and TRBJ2-7; tentatively, D is TRBD2 (6 bases). There are 16 residues in the CDR3. Per the germline V gene, CDR1 is LGHNA and CDR2 is YNFKEQ.

The chain joins TRBV13 to TRBJ2-7; D perhaps matches TRBD1 (6 bases). The CDR3 runs to 14 residues. The germline V gene has CDR1 PRHDT and CDR2 FYEKMQ (reference sequence). V shed 5 bases and J shed 3 bases, with 14 bases lying between them. CDR3: CASSTRDNIYEQYF. As DNA, the CDR3 is TGTGCCAGCAGCACCCGGGACAACATCTACGAGCAGTACTTC.

Concerning this clonotype itself: Being one base from a much bigger clone, this may be a read error. V and J are TRBV7-6 and TRBJ2-3; D remains unclear. V shed 2 bases and J shed 4 bases, with 13 bases lying between them. CDR3 length: 15 residues. Germline CDR1 and CDR2: SGHVS and FNYEAQ. The CDR3 DNA follows: TGTGCCAGCAGCTTACATCCGGCGAGAGCAGATACGCAGTATTTT. Protein sequence: CASSLHPARADTQYF.

Remarks on this clonotype: A much more abundant neighbour one base away suggests this may be a read error. The rearrangement uses TRBV27 and TRBJ2-7; D call uncertain. The CDR3 is made up of 16 amino acids. Germline CDR1 is MNHEY and CDR2 is SMNVEV (reference sequence). CDR3 region: CASSPQVVQAPYGQYF. For the CDR3, the DNA is TGTGCCAGCAGTCCCCAAGTTGTTCAGGCCCCCTACGGGCAGTACTTC.

The V gene is TRBV30, the J gene TRBJ2-1; possible D gene TRBD2, 5 bases. CDR3 size: 15 residues. Per the germline V gene, CDR1 is GTSNPN and CDR2 is SVGIG (reference sequence). V was trimmed by 2 bases and J by 1 base, leaving 12 bases between them. Written as DNA, the CDR3 is TGTGCCTGGAGTTTCTCCAGCGGATCCTACAATGAGCAGTTCTTC. Translated: CAWSFSSGSYNEQFF.

This clonotype showed up just a few times. V usage is TRBV19 and J usage is TRBJ2-1; 10 nucleotides match TRBD2. After removal of 6 bases from V and 7 bases from J, the junction contained 9 bases not matched to a gene. CDR3 length equals 15 residues. From germline, CDR1 is LNHDA and CDR2 SQIVND (reference sequence). CDR3 in DNA: TGTGCCAGTAGACTAGCGACTAGCGGGCCGAATGAGCAGTTCTTC. It encodes CASRLATSGPNEQFF.

In its sample, this clonotype was seen once. The CDR3 is CASSTTRQGGTETQYF. As DNA, the CDR3 is TGTGCCAGCAGTACTACTCGACAGGGTGGAACGGAGACCCAGTACTTC. The V and J genes are TRBV2 and TRBJ2-5, with 7 bases matching TRBD1. The ends lost 5 bases at V and 5 bases at J; junction bases unmatched: 14. The CDR3 is made up of 16 amino acids. The germline CDR1 and CDR2 sequences are SNHLY and FYNNEI. Variable domain in full (rest from reference TRBV2 and TRBJ2-5): EPEVTQTPSHQVTQMGQEVILRCVPISNHLYFYWYRQILGQKVEFLVSFYNNEISEKSEIFDDQFSVERPDGSNFTLKIRSTKLEDSAMYFCASSTTRQGGTETQYFGPGTRLLVL.

The chain links TRBV6-5 to TRBJ1-4, with unresolved D. The germline gives CDR1 MNHEY, CDR2 SVGAGI. This CDR3 has 14 amino acids. Trimming pared 3 bases from V and 8 bases from J, leaving 13 bases between. CDR3 DNA sequence: TGTGCCAGCAGTTATGGGGATGGGCAGGAAAAACTGTTTTTT. Residues: CASSYGDGQEKLFF.

The V call is TRBV24-1, the J call TRBJ1-5; weak D call: TRBD1 (5 bases). V was trimmed by 9 bases and J by 2 bases, leaving 10 bases between them. The germline CDR1 and CDR2 sequences are KGHDR and SFDVKD. The CDR3 has 13 amino acids. CDR3 region: CATSQGCNQPQHF. CDR3 sequence (DNA): TGTGCCACCTCGCAGGGATGCAATCAGCCCCAGCATTTT.

This clonotype has a count of ten or more. This chain uses TRBV7-6 with TRBJ2-7; D unclear. Deletions cut 9 bases from V and 0 bases from J, with 12 bases between. CDR1 and CDR2 from the germline V gene are SGHVS and FNYEAQ. CDR3 length: 13 residues. CDR3 sequence reads: CASKDISSYEQYF. DNA of the CDR3: TGTGCCAGTAAAGACATCAGCTCCTACGAGCAGTACTTC.

This clonotype occurred a few times. The chain uses TRBV6-2 or TRBV6-3 and TRBJ1-1, with 8 bases matching TRBD1. The CDR3 extends over 12 amino acids. Germline CDR1 and CDR2: MNHEY and SVGEGT. The V segment lost 7 bases and the J segment 8 bases; nucleotides outside the gene matches: 6. This CDR3 reads CASTQGVAEAFF. CDR3 DNA sequence: TGTGCCAGCACACAGGGGGTCGCGGAAGCTTTCTTT.

Concerning this clonotype itself: A much larger clone lies a single base off, so this may be a read error. This chain uses TRBV11-2 with TRBJ2-7; possibly TRBD2 for D (5 bases). Germline CDR1 SGHAT, CDR2 FQNNGV. The CDR3 sequence is 19 residues long. Trimming took off 5 bases at V and 6 bases at J, with 32 bases between the two ends. The CDR3 sequence: CASSLSAGPAATFPGEQYF. The CDR3 bases are TGTGCCAGCAGCCTATCCGCCGGGCCAGCGGCGACATTTCCTGGCGAGCAGTACTTC.

The rearrangement links TRBV7-9 to TRBJ2-1, with D hard to call. Germline lookup yields CDR1 SEHNR and CDR2 FQNEAQ (reference sequence). The CDR3 sequence is 15 residues long. V lost 5 bases and J 1 base, leaving 12 bases between the germline ends. CDR3 nucleotide sequence: TGTGCCAGCAGCCCCCCCTGGCTATCCTACAATGAGCAGTTCTTC. This encodes CASSPPWLSYNEQFF.

The V call is TRBV29-1, the J call TRBJ2-1; D ambiguous. Germline-derived CDR1 and CDR2 are SQVTM and ANQGSEA. This CDR3 has 12 residues. Trimming took off 2 bases at V and 4 bases at J, with 6 bases between the two ends. The CDR3 DNA sequence: TGCAGCGTTGAACCCCTATACAATGAGCAGTTCTTC. The encoded protein is CSVEPLYNEQFF.

The rearrangement joins TRBV4-1 to TRBJ1-6; no firm D call. The CDR3 sequence is 15 residues long. V was trimmed by 0 bases and J by 7 bases, leaving 10 bases between them. Germline values: CDR1 MGHRA, CDR2 YSYEKL. The CDR3 region has the DNA TGCGCCAGCAGCCAAGACCTGTACTGGAATTCACCCCTCCACTTT. Amino acids: CASSQDLYWNSPLHF.

In this sample, this clonotype turned up many times. The genes are TRBV19 and TRBJ2-2; no reliable D call. Trimming took off 3 bases at V and 6 bases at J, with 5 bases between the two ends. The CDR3 has 12 residues. Germline V gene lookup returns CDR1 LNHDA and CDR2 SQIVND (reference sequence). CDR3 in DNA: TGTGCCAGTAGTATGCATGCCGGGGAGCTGTTTTTT. Amino acids: CASSMHAGELFF. Filled out from reference TRBV19 and TRBJ2-2, the complete variable domain reads DGGITQSPKYLFRKEGQNVTLSCEQNLNHDAMYWYRQDPGQGLRLIYYSQIVNDFQKGDIAEGYSVSREKKESFPLTVTSAQKNPTAFYLCASSMHAGELFFGEGSRLTVL.

This clonotype was counted many times. The chain combines TRBV29-1 with TRBJ1-2; D perhaps matches TRBD1 (5 bases). Germline-derived CDR1 and CDR2 are SQVTM and ANQGSEA. V lost 1 base to trimming and J lost 7 bases, with 10 bases between them. The CDR3 is 12 residues long. The CDR3 sequence: CSVEGREGGYTF. The CDR3 bases are TGCAGCGTTGAAGGCAGGGAAGGTGGCTACACCTTC.